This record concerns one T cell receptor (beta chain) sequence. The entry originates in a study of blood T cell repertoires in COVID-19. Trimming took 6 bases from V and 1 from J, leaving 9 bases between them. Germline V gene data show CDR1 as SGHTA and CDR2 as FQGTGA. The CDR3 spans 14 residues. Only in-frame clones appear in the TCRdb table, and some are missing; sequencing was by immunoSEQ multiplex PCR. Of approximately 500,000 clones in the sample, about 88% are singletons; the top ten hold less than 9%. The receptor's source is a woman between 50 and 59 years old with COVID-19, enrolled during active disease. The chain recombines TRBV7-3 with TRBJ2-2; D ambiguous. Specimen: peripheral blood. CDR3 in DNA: TGTGCCAGCAGGTCCACAGTGAACACCGGGGAGCTGTTTTTT. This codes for CASRSTVNTGELFF.